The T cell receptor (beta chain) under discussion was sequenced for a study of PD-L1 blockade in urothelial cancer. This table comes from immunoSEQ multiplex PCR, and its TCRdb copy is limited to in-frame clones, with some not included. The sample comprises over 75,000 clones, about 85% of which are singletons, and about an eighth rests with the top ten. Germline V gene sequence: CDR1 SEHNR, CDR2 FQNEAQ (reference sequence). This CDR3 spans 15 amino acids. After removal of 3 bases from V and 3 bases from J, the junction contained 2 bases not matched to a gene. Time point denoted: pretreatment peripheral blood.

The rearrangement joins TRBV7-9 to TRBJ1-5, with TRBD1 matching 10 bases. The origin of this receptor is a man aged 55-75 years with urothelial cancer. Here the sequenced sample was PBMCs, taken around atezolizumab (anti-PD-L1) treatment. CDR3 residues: CASSLGTGVNQPQHF. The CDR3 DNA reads TGTGCCAGCAGCTTGGGGACAGGGGTCAATCAGCCCCAGCATTTT.